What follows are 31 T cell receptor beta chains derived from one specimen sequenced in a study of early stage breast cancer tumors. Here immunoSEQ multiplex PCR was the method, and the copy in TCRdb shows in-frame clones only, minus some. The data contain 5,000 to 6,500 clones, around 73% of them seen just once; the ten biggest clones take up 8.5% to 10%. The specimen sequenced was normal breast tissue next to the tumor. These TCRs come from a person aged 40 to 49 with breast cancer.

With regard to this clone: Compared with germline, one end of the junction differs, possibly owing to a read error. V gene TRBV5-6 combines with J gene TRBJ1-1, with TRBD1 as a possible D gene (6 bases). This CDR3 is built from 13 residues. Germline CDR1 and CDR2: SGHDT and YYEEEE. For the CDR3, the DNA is TGTGCCAGCAGTTTGGACGGGACACGTGAAGCTTTCTTT. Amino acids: CASSLDGTREAFF.

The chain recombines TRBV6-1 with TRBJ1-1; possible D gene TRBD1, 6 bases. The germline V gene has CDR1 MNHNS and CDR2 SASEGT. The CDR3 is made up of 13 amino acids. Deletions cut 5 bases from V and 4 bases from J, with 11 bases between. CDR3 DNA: TGTGCCAGCAGTACCGGGACAAGCACTGAAGCTTTCTTT. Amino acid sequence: CASSTGTSTEAFF.

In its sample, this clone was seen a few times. CDR3: CASSSRRGQGYEQYF. CDR3 DNA sequence: TGTGCCAGTAGCTCCCGCAGGGGGCAGGGATACGAGCAGTACTTC. The chain employs TRBV19 and TRBJ2-7, with 8 nucleotides matching TRBD1. This CDR3 has 15 residues. Losses at the gene ends were 6 bases for V and 4 bases for J; bases not matched to a gene: 11. Per the germline V gene, CDR1 is LNHDA and CDR2 is SQIVND (reference sequence).

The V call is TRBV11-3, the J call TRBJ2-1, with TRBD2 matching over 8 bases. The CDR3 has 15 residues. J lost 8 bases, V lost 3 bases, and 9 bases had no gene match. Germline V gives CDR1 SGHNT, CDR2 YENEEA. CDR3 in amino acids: CASSFGGGRSHEQFF. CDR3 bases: TGTGCCAGCAGCTTTGGCGGGGGGCGGTCTCATGAGCAGTTCTTC. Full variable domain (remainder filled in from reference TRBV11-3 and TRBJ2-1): EAGVVQSPRYKIIEKKQPVAFWCNPISGHNTLYWYLQNLGQGPELLIRYENEEAVDDSQLPKDRFSAERLKGVDSTLKIQPAELGDSAVYLCASSFGGGRSHEQFFGPGTRLTVL.

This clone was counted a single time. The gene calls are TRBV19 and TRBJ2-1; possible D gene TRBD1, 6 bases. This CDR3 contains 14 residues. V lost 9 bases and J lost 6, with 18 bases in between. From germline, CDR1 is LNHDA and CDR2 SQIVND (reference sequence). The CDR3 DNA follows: TGTGCCAGCCAACCAGCAGGGGTTTCCAATGAGCAGTTCTTC. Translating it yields CASQPAGVSNEQFF.

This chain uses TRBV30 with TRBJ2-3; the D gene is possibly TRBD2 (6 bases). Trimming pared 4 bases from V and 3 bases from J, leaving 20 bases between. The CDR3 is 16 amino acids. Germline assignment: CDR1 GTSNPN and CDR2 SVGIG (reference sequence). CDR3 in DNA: TGTGCCTGGAACGGTGGGGGACTCCTGGGTACAGATACGCAGTATTTT. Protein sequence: CAWNGGGLLGTDTQYF.

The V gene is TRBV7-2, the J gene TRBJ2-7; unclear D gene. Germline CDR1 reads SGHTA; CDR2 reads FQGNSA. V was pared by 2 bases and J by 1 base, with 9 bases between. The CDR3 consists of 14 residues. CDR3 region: CASSLMILSYEQYF. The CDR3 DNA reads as TGTGCCAGCAGCTTAATGATACTTTCCTACGAGCAGTACTTC.

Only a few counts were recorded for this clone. The CDR3 DNA reads as TGTGCCAGCAGCTTAGTTGGACAGCCCCAGCATTTT. Amino acids: CASSLVGQPQHF. The V call is TRBV7-9, the J call TRBJ1-5; D uncertain. V was shortened by 1 base and J by 7 bases, with 5 bases between the two germline ends. CDR3 length equals 12 residues. Germline V lookup: CDR1 SEHNR, CDR2 FQNEAQ (reference sequence). The complete variable domain, with remaining parts taken from reference TRBV7-9 and TRBJ1-5, reads DTGVSQNPRHKITKRGQNVTFRCDPISEHNRLYWYRQTLGQGPEFLTYFQNEAQLEKSRLLSDRFSAERPKGSFSTLEIQRTEQGDSAMYLCASSLVGQPQHFGDGTRLSIL.

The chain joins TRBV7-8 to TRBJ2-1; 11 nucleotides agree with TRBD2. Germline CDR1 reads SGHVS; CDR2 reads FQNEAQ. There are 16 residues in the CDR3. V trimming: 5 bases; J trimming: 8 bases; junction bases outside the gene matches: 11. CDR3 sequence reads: CASSPSGRPGIDEQFF. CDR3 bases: TGTGCCAGCAGCCCTAGCGGGAGGCCCGGGATTGATGAGCAGTTCTTC. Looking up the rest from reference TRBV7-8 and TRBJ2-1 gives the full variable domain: GAGVSQSPRYKVAKRGQDVALRCDPISGHVSLFWYQQALGQGPEFLTYFQNEAQLDKSGLPSDRFFAERPEGSVSTLKIQRTQQEDSAVYLCASSPSGRPGIDEQFFGPGTRLTVL.

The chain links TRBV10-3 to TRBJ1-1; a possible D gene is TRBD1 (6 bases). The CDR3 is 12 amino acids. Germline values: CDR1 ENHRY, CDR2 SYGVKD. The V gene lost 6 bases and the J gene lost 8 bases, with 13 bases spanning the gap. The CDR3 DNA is TGTGCCATCAGCGTCGGGACAAGCGAAGCTTTCTTT. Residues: CAISVGTSEAFF.

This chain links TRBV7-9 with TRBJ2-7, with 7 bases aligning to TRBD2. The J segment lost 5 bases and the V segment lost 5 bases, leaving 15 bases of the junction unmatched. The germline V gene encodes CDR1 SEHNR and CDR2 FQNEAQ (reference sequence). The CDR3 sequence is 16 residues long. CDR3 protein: CASSQDSPAGSNEQYF. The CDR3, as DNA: TGTGCCAGCAGCCAAGATAGTCCAGCGGGATCTAACGAGCAGTACTTC.

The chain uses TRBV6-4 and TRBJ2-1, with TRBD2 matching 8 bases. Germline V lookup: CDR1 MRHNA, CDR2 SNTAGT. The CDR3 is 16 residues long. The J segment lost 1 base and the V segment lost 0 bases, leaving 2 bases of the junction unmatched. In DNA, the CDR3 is TGTGCCAGCAGTGACTCGGCTAGCGGGTCCTACAATGAGCAGTTCTTC. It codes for CASSDSASGSYNEQFF.

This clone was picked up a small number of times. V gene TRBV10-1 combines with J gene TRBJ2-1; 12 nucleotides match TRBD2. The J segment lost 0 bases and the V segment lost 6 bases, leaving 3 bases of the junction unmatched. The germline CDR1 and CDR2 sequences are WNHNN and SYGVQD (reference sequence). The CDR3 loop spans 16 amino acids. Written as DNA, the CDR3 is TGCGCCAGCAGCCCTAGCGGGGGGGGCTCCTACAATGAGCAGTTCTTC. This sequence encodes CASSPSGGGSYNEQFF.

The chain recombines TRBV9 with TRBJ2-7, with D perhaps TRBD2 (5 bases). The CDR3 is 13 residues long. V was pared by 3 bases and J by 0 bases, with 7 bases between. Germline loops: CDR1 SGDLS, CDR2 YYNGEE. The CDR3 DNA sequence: TGTGCCAGCAGCGGAGGGAGCTCCTACGAGCAGTACTTC. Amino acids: CASSGGSSYEQYF.

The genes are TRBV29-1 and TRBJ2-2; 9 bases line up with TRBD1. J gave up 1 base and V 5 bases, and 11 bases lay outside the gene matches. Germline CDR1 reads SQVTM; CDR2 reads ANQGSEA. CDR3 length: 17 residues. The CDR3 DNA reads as TGCAGCGTTCTAACTACCGCGGGACAGGGGAACACCGGGGAGCTGTTTTTT. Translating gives CSVLTTAGQGNTGELFF.

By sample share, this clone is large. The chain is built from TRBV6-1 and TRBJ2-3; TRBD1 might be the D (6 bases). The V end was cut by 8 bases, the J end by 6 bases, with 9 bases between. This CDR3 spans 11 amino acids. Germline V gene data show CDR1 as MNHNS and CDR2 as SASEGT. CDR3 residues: CASGQGDTQYF. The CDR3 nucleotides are TGTGCCAGCGGTCAGGGGGATACGCAGTATTTT.

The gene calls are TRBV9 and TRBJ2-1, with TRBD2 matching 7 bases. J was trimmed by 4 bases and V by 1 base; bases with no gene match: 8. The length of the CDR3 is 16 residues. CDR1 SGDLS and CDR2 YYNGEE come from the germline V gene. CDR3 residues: CASSVFGEGGYNEQFF. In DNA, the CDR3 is TGTGCCAGCAGCGTATTTGGGGAGGGCGGATACAATGAGCAGTTCTTC.

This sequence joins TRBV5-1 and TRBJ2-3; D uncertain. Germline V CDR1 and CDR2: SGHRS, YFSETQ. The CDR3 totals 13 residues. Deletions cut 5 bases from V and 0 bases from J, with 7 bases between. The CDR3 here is CASRSPSTDTQYF. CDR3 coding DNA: TGCGCCAGCAGGAGCCCAAGCACAGATACGCAGTATTTT.

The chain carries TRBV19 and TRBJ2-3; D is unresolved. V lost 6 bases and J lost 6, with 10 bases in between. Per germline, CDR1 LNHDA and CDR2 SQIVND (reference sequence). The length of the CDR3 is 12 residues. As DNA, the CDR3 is TGTGCCAGTAGCCAAAACATGGATACGCAGTATTTT. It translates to CASSQNMDTQYF.

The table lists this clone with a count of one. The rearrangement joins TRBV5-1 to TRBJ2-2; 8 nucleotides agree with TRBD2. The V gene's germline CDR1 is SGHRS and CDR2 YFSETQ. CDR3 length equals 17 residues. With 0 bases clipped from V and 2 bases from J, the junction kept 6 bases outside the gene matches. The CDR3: CASSLGQLAVNTGELFF. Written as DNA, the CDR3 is TGCGCCAGCAGCTTGGGGCAACTAGCGGTAAACACCGGGGAGCTGTTTTTT.

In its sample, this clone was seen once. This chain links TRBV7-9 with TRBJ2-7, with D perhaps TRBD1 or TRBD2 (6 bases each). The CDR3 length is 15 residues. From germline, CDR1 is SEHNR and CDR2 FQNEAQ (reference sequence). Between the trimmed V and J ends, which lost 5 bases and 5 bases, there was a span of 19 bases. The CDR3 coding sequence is TGTGCCAGCAGCCCCCCCATGGGGGGCCCTCACGAGCAGTACTTC. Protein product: CASSPPMGGPHEQYF.

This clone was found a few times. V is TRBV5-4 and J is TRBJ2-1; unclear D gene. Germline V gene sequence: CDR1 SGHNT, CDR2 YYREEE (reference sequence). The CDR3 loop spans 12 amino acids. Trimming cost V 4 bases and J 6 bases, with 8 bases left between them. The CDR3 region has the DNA TGTGCCAGCAGCCCTGCAGGCAATGAGCAGTTCTTC. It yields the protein CASSPAGNEQFF.

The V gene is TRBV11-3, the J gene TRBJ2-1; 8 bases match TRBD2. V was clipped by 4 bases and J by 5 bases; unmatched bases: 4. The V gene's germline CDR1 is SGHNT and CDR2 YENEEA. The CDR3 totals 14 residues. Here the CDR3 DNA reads TGTGCCAGCAGCTCCTTTAGCGGGGACAATGAGCAGTTCTTC. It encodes CASSSFSGDNEQFF.

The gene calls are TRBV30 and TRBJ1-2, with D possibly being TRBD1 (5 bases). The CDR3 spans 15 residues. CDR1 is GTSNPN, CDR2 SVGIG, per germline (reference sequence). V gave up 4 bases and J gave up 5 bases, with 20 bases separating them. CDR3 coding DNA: TGTGCCTGGATCCCTGTTGGGGGTGGGGGATATGGCTACACCTTC. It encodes CAWIPVGGGGYGYTF.

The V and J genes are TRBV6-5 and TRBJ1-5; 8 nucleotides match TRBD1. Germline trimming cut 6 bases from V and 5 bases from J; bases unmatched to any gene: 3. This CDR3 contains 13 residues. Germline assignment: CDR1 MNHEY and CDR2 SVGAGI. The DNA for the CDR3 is TGTGCCAGCAGGGGACAGGTCGATCAGCCCCAGCATTTT. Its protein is CASRGQVDQPQHF.

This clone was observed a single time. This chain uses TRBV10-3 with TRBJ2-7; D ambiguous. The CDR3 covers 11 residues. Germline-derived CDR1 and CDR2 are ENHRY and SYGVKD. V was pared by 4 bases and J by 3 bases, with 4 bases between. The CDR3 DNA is TGTGCCATCAGTGCGGACTACGAGCAGTACTTC. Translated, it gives CAISADYEQYF.

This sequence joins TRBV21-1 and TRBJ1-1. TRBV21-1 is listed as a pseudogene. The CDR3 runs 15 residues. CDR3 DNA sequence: TGTGCCAGCAGAGCCCAGTTAGCAATTCGCACTGAAGCTTTCTTT. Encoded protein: CASRAQLAIRTEAFF.

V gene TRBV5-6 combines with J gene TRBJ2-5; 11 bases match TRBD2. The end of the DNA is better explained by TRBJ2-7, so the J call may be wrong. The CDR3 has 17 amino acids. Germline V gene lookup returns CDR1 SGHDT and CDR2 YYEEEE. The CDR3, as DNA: TGTGCCAGCAGCCCTACTAGCGGGAGTAGTTGGTCCTACGAGCAGTACTTC. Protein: CASSPTSGSSWSYEQYF.

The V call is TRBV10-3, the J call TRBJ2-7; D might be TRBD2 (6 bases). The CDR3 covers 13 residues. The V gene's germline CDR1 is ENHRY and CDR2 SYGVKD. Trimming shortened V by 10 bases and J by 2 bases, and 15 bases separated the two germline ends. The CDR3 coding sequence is TGTGCCAGCGGGAAGGGGCGGCCCTACGAGCAGTACTTC. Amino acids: CASGKGRPYEQYF.

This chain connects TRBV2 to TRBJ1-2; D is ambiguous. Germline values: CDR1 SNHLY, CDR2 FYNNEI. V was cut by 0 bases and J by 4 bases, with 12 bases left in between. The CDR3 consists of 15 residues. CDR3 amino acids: CASSEAGAGSYGYTF. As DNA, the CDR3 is TGTGCCAGCAGTGAAGCGGGCGCGGGGAGCTATGGCTACACCTTC.

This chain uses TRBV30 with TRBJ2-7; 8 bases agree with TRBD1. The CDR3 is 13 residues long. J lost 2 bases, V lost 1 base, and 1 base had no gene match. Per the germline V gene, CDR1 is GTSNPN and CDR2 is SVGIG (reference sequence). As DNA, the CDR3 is TGTGCCTGGAGTGGGACAGGGCCCTACGAGCAGTACTTC. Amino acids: CAWSGTGPYEQYF. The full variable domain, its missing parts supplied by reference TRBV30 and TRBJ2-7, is SQTIHQWPATLVQPVGSPLSLECTVEGTSNPNLYWYRQAAGRGLQLLFYSVGIGQISSEVPQNLSASRPQDRQFILSSKKLLLSDSGFYLCAWSGTGPYEQYFGPGTRLTVT.